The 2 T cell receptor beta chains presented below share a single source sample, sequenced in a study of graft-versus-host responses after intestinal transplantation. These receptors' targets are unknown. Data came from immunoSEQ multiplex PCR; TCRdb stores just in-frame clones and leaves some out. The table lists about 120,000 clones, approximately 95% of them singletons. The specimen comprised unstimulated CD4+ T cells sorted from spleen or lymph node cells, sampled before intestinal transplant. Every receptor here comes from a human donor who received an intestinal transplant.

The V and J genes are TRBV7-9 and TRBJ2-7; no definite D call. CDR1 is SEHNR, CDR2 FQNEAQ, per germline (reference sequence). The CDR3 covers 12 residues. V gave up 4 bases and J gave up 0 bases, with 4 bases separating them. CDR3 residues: CASSSRSYEQYF. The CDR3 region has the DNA TGTGCCAGCAGCTCTCGCTCCTACGAGCAGTACTTC.

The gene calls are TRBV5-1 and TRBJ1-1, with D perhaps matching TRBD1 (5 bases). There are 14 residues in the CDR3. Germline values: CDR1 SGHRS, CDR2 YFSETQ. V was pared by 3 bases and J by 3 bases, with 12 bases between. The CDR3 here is CASSWGWGDTEAFF. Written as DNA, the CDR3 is TGCGCCAGCAGCTGGGGGTGGGGAGACACTGAAGCTTTCTTT.